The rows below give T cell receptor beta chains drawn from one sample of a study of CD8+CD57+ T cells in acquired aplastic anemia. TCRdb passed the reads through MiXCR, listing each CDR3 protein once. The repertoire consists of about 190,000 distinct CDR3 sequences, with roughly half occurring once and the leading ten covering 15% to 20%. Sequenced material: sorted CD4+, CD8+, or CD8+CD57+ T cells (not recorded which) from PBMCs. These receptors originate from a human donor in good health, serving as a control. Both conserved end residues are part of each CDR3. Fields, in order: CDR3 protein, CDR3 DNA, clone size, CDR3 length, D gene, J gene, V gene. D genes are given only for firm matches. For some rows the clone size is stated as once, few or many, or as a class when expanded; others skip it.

cdr3_aa: CSVQGGTGSTNEAFF
cdr3_nt: TGCAGCGTCCAAGGAGGTACAGGGTCAACTAATGAAGCTTTCTTT
clone_size: NA
cdr3_length: 15
d_call: NA
j_call: TRBJ1-1
v_call: TRBV29-1

cdr3_aa: CASSERGQVDGYTF
cdr3_nt: TGTGCCAGCAGTGAGAGGGGACAGGTTGATGGCTACACCTTC
clone_size: NA
cdr3_length: 14
d_call: TRBD1
j_call: TRBJ1-2
v_call: TRBV2

cdr3_aa: CSATWTATYEQYF
cdr3_nt: TGCAGTGCTACATGGACAGCCACCTACGAGCAGTACTTC
clone_size: many
cdr3_length: 13
d_call: NA
j_call: TRBJ2-7
v_call: TRBV20-1

cdr3_aa: CASSQSGDVGNTIYF
cdr3_nt: TGTGCCAGCAGCCAAAGCGGGGATGTTGGAAACACCATATATTTT
clone_size: NA
cdr3_length: 15
d_call: NA
j_call: TRBJ1-3
v_call: TRBV3-1

cdr3_aa: CASSFDGSMNEKLFF
cdr3_nt: TGCGCCAGCAGCTTCGACGGGAGCATGAATGAAAAACTGTTTTTT
clone_size: once
cdr3_length: 15
d_call: NA
j_call: TRBJ1-4
v_call: TRBV5-1

cdr3_aa: CGARDERGGTDTQYF
cdr3_nt: TGCGGTGCTAGAGACGAGCGGGGGGGCACAGATACGCAGTATTTT
clone_size: NA
cdr3_length: 15
d_call: TRBD2
j_call: TRBJ2-3
v_call: TRBV20-1

cdr3_aa: CASSSDPNEKLFF
cdr3_nt: TGTGCCAGCAGTTCCGATCCGAATGAAAAACTGTTTTTT
clone_size: many
cdr3_length: 13
d_call: NA
j_call: TRBJ1-4
v_call: TRBV12-3/TRBV12-4

cdr3_aa: CAISSTTDLHTYEQYF
cdr3_nt: TGTGCCATCAGCAGCACGACGGACCTCCATACCTACGAGCAGTACTTC
clone_size: NA
cdr3_length: 16
d_call: NA
j_call: TRBJ2-7
v_call: TRBV10-3

cdr3_aa: CASSVVAGGSYEQYF
cdr3_nt: TGTGCCAGCAGCGTAGTTGCAGGGGGCTCATACGAGCAGTACTTC
clone_size: few
cdr3_length: 15
d_call: TRBD1
j_call: TRBJ2-7
v_call: TRBV9

cdr3_aa: CASSLESGTSGLGEQYF
cdr3_nt: TGTGCCAGCAGCTTAGAGTCCGGGACTAGCGGGCTGGGCGAGCAGTACTTC
clone_size: NA
cdr3_length: 17
d_call: TRBD2
j_call: TRBJ2-7
v_call: TRBV19

cdr3_aa: CSAHSFGGNYGYTF
cdr3_nt: TGCAGCGCGCACAGTTTCGGGGGAAACTATGGCTACACCTTC
clone_size: few
cdr3_length: 14
d_call: NA
j_call: TRBJ1-2
v_call: TRBV29-1

cdr3_aa: CASSQVGTSGAYEQYF
cdr3_nt: TGTGCCAGCAGCCAAGTGGGGACTAGCGGGGCTTACGAGCAGTACTTC
clone_size: many
cdr3_length: 16
d_call: TRBD2
j_call: TRBJ2-7
v_call: TRBV3-1

cdr3_aa: CASSQRDRGDYGYTF
cdr3_nt: TGTGCCAGCAGCCAACGGGACAGGGGAGACTATGGCTACACCTTC
clone_size: many
cdr3_length: 15
d_call: TRBD1
j_call: TRBJ1-2
v_call: TRBV3-1

cdr3_aa: CATSDSHGGWNTGELFF
cdr3_nt: TGTGCCACCAGTGATTCCCACGGTGGCTGGAACACCGGGGAGCTGTTTTTT
clone_size: many
cdr3_length: 17
d_call: NA
j_call: TRBJ2-2
v_call: TRBV24-1

cdr3_aa: CASSSGGQGYTF
cdr3_nt: TGTGCCAGCAGCTCAGGGGGTCAAGGCTACACCTTC
clone_size: once
cdr3_length: 12
d_call: TRBD1
j_call: TRBJ1-2
v_call: TRBV7-2